Shown below are 26 T cell receptor beta chains from a single sample sequenced in a study of CD8 T cells in ankylosing spondylitis. A single record per CDR3 protein comes from TCRdb applying MiXCR to the 5' RACE reads. The sample has 350,000 or so distinct CDR3 sequences, roughly 15% seen once. The specimen sequenced was blood, either unsorted or a sorted T cell fraction (not recorded which). These receptors came from a male donor with ankylosing spondylitis or in good health (not recorded which).

This clonotype was seen many times. The germline gene is not matched at one end of the junction; a read error may be the cause. The chain joins TRBV5-1 to TRBJ1-1; 8 bases match TRBD1. Germline V lookup: CDR1 SGHRS, CDR2 YFSETQ. The CDR3 consists of 14 residues. DNA for the CDR3: TGTGCCAGCAGTCCGGGGACAGGACGGACTGAAGCTTTCTTT. Translated, it gives CASSPGTGRTEAFF. The full variable domain, with the rest looked up from reference TRBV5-1 and TRBJ1-1, is KAGVTQTPRYLIKTRGQQVTLSCSPISGHRSVSWYQQTPGQGLQFLFEYFSETQRNKGNFPGRFSGRQFSNSRSEMNVSTLELGDSALYLCASSPGTGRTEAFFGQGTRLTVV.

This clonotype was seen a handful of times. The chain links TRBV4-1 to TRBJ2-5; 10 nucleotides agree with TRBD2. Germline CDR1 reads MGHRA; CDR2 reads YSYEKL. The CDR3 contains 16 residues. The ends lost 0 bases at V and 3 bases at J; junction bases unmatched: 4. The CDR3 DNA reads TGCGCCAGCAGCCAAGAGTCTAGCGGGGGCAAAGAGACCCAGTACTTC. Translating it yields CASSQESSGGKETQYF.

The CDR3 reads CASSPSGWNEQFF. The CDR3 region has the DNA TGTGCCAGCAGCCCCTCAGGCTGGAATGAGCAGTTCTTC. The rearrangement links TRBV3-1 to TRBJ2-1; D is uncertain. Germline-derived CDR1 and CDR2 are LGHDT and YNNKEL (reference sequence). CDR3 size: 13 residues. V was cut by 4 bases and J by 7 bases, with 11 bases left in between.

This clonotype was observed at least ten times. The chain combines TRBV15 with TRBJ2-7; D not certain. Germline V gene sequence: CDR1 LNHNV, CDR2 YYDKDF (reference sequence). Trimming took off 2 bases at V and 0 bases at J, with 5 bases between the two ends. This CDR3 region has 13 residues. CDR3 residues: CATSRSNSYEQYF. CDR3 nucleotide sequence: TGTGCCACCAGCAGATCTAACTCCTACGAGCAGTACTTC.

In its sample, this clonotype was seen a few times. This chain uses TRBV5-1 with TRBJ2-5; D is undetermined. This CDR3 spans 12 amino acids. Trimming took 3 bases from V and 1 from J, leaving 4 bases between them. CDR1 and CDR2 (germline): SGHRS, YFSETQ. CDR3 DNA sequence: TGCGCCAGCAGCTACACCCAAGAGACCCAGTACTTC. This codes for CASSYTQETQYF. The full variable domain, its missing parts supplied by reference TRBV5-1 and TRBJ2-5, is KAGVTQTPRYLIKTRGQQVTLSCSPISGHRSVSWYQQTPGQGLQFLFEYFSETQRNKGNFPGRFSGRQFSNSRSEMNVSTLELGDSALYLCASSYTQETQYFGPGTRLLVL.

This clonotype was detected a few times. This chain links TRBV29-1 with TRBJ1-2; unclear D gene. V was pared by 7 bases and J by 2 bases, with 23 bases between. The CDR3 extends over 16 amino acids. Germline CDR1 SQVTM, CDR2 ANQGSEA. This CDR3 is CSASPLRLTQNYGYTF. The DNA for the CDR3 is TGCAGCGCTTCTCCCTTGAGGCTGACCCAGAACTATGGCTACACCTTC.

This chain uses TRBV5-1 with TRBJ2-7; D is unclear. CDR3 length: 14 residues. From germline, CDR1 is SGHRS and CDR2 YFSETQ. V was shortened by 0 bases and J by 3 bases, with 10 bases between the two germline ends. CDR3 nucleotide sequence: TGCGCCAGCAGCTTGGGAACGGTGAACTACGAGCAGTACTTC. This encodes CASSLGTVNYEQYF. The whole variable domain, filled in from reference TRBV5-1 and TRBJ2-7, reads KAGVTQTPRYLIKTRGQQVTLSCSPISGHRSVSWYQQTPGQGLQFLFEYFSETQRNKGNFPGRFSGRQFSNSRSEMNVSTLELGDSALYLCASSLGTVNYEQYFGPGTRLTVT.

This clonotype was seen a handful of times. The V call is TRBV7-9, the J call TRBJ1-6; D gene ambiguous. V gave up 5 bases and J gave up 3 bases, with 8 bases separating them. The CDR3 runs to 14 residues. Per the germline V gene, CDR1 is SEHNR and CDR2 is FQNEAQ (reference sequence). The CDR3 here is CASSLDLYNSPLHF. DNA for the CDR3: TGTGCCAGCAGCCTAGACCTCTATAATTCACCCCTCCACTTT.

The chain has TRBV24-1 and TRBJ2-6; D perhaps matches TRBD2 (5 bases). There are 17 residues in the CDR3. The V gene lost 5 bases and the J gene lost 1 base, with 14 bases spanning the gap. Germline V lookup: CDR1 KGHDR, CDR2 SFDVKD. The CDR3 nucleotides read TGTGCCACCAGTGTCGGCCGGGAATTATCTGGGGCCAACGTCCTGACTTTC. Residues: CATSVGRELSGANVLTF.

This clonotype showed up just a few times. The chain carries TRBV20-1 and TRBJ2-5, with TRBD1 matching over 10 bases. The CDR3 consists of 13 residues. With V trimmed by 6 bases and J by 4 bases, 5 bases remained unmatched. In germline, CDR1 is DFQATT, CDR2 SNEGSKA (reference sequence). CDR3 protein: CSACRDRGETQYF. In DNA, the CDR3 is TGCAGTGCGTGCCGGGACAGGGGAGAGACCCAGTACTTC.

V and J are TRBV24-1 and TRBJ2-1; D gene ambiguous. The V gene's germline CDR1 is KGHDR and CDR2 SFDVKD. There are 13 residues in the CDR3. Trimming took off 3 bases at V and 0 bases at J, with 2 bases between the two ends. This CDR3 is CATSDTSYNEQFF. The CDR3 DNA follows: TGTGCCACCAGTGATACCTCCTACAATGAGCAGTTCTTC.

CDR3 sequence reads: CASSLVGLAGANTGELFF. CDR3 bases: TGCGCCAGCAGCTTGGTCGGACTAGCGGGGGCGAACACCGGGGAGCTGTTTTTT. The rearrangement uses TRBV5-1 and TRBJ2-2; TRBD2 agrees at 13 bases. CDR3 size: 18 residues. Germline CDR1 reads SGHRS; CDR2 reads YFSETQ. V dropped 0 bases and J dropped 0; count of bases not matched to a gene: 2.

This clonotype was seen more than once but under ten times. This chain uses TRBV4-1 with TRBJ2-7; 9 positions match TRBD2. V lost 1 base to trimming and J lost 9 bases; unmatched junction nucleotides: 10. Germline-derived CDR1 and CDR2 are MGHRA and YSYEKL. The CDR3 length is 15 residues. Here the CDR3 reads CASSQGPQRGAAQYF. The DNA of the CDR3 is TGCGCCAGCAGCCAAGGCCCCCAGCGGGGGGCCGCGCAGTACTTC.

The rearrangement joins TRBV4-1 to TRBJ2-7, with D perhaps matching TRBD2 (5 bases). Germline-derived CDR1 and CDR2 are MGHRA and YSYEKL. CDR3 length: 16 residues. V dropped 0 bases and J dropped 5 bases, with 17 bases sitting between them. CDR3 protein: CASSQDKALVVHEQYF. CDR3 DNA: TGCGCCAGCAGCCAAGACAAGGCACTAGTAGTCCACGAGCAGTACTTC.

The chain carries TRBV11-2 and TRBJ2-7; D possibly corresponds to TRBD1 (6 bases). CDR3 size: 14 residues. Trimming cost V 5 bases and J 3 bases, with 14 bases left between them. Per germline, CDR1 SGHAT and CDR2 FQNNGV. CDR3 amino acids: CASSPLRGNYEQYF. The CDR3 nucleotides read TGTGCCAGCAGCCCCCTTAGGGGGAACTACGAGCAGTACTTC.

This clonotype was seen only a few times. This chain uses TRBV20-1 with TRBJ2-7, with 10 bases lining up with TRBD1. Germline V lookup: CDR1 DFQATT, CDR2 SNEGSKA (reference sequence). V gave up 6 bases and J gave up 5 bases; unmatched junction bases: 4. There are 12 residues in the CDR3. The CDR3 DNA is TGCAGTGCCCCGACAGGGGGCCACGAGCAGTACTTC. It yields the protein CSAPTGGHEQYF.

This clonotype appeared a few times. The V and J genes are TRBV18 and TRBJ1-5; 9 positions agree with TRBD1. Germline CDR1 reads KGHSH; CDR2 reads LQKENI. This CDR3 is built from 14 residues. V was clipped by 4 bases and J by 9 bases; unmatched bases: 7. CDR3 amino acids: CASSRGQGNGPQHF. CDR3 bases: TGTGCCAGCTCACGGGGACAGGGAAACGGGCCCCAGCATTTT.

This chain uses TRBV15 with TRBJ2-7; D is perhaps TRBD1 (6 bases). Trimming shortened V by 1 base and J by 6 bases, and 13 bases separated the two germline ends. CDR3 length: 14 residues. Per germline, CDR1 LNHNV and CDR2 YYDKDF (reference sequence). This chain's CDR3 is CATSRVTGTSEQYF. The CDR3 coding sequence is TGTGCCACCAGCAGAGTTACAGGGACGAGCGAGCAGTACTTC. Together with reference TRBV15 and TRBJ2-7, the CDR3 gives the full variable domain: DAMVIQNPRYQVTQFGKPVTLSCSQTLNHNVMYWYQQKSSQAPKLLFHYYDKDFNNEADTPDNFQSRRPNTSFCFLDIRSPGLGDTAMYLCATSRVTGTSEQYFGPGTRLTVT.

This clonotype was counted many times. The chain has TRBV12-3 or TRBV12-4 and TRBJ1-1; no definite D call. Deletions cut 6 bases from V and 0 bases from J, with 8 bases between. The CDR3 loop spans 13 amino acids. In nucleotides, the CDR3 is TGTGCCAGCAGCTTGACAATGAACACTGAAGCTTTCTTT. Its translation: CASSLTMNTEAFF.

This rearrangement joins TRBV5-1 to TRBJ2-1; the D call may be TRBD1 or TRBD2 (6 bases each). V shed 6 bases and J shed 0 bases, with 13 bases lying between them. The CDR3 is 15 residues long. Germline V gene data show CDR1 as SGHRS and CDR2 as YFSETQ. The DNA of the CDR3 is TGCGCCAGCAAGGGGGAGGTGAACTCCTACAATGAGCAGTTCTTC. Protein sequence: CASKGEVNSYNEQFF.

This clonotype has ten or more counts. This chain uses TRBV3-1 with TRBJ2-7; 9 nucleotides line up with TRBD1. Germline V CDR1 and CDR2: LGHDT, YNNKEL (reference sequence). The V and J ends lost 4 bases and 2 bases, in that order; junction bases with no gene match: 0. The CDR3 has 13 residues. The CDR3 DNA is TGTGCCAGCAGCCGACAGGGGGCCTACGAGCAGTACTTC. Translating it yields CASSRQGAYEQYF.

The rearrangement uses TRBV5-1 and TRBJ1-2, with D uncertain. The length of the CDR3 is 13 residues. Trimming left V 2 bases short and J 2 bases short, with 7 bases between. CDR1 is SGHRS and CDR2 is YFSETQ in the germline V gene. CDR3 nucleotide sequence: TGCGCCAGCAGCTTCGAAGGGAACTATGGCTACACCTTC. The encoded protein is CASSFEGNYGYTF. The whole variable domain, filled in from reference TRBV5-1 and TRBJ1-2, reads KAGVTQTPRYLIKTRGQQVTLSCSPISGHRSVSWYQQTPGQGLQFLFEYFSETQRNKGNFPGRFSGRQFSNSRSEMNVSTLELGDSALYLCASSFEGNYGYTFGSGTRLTVV.

This clonotype was recorded a few times. The V and J genes are TRBV7-2 and TRBJ2-2; D ambiguous. The germline V gene has CDR1 SGHTA and CDR2 FQGNSA. Trimming stripped 6 bases from V and 7 bases from J, with 18 bases between. The CDR3 spans 15 residues. CDR3 protein: CASRRPIGQIGELFF. In nucleotides, the CDR3 is TGTGCCAGCAGACGACCGATTGGGCAGATCGGGGAGCTGTTTTTT.

This chain uses TRBV12-3 or TRBV12-4 with TRBJ1-2, with D unclear. This CDR3 has 14 amino acids. Deletions cut 5 bases from V and 4 bases from J, with 14 bases between. In DNA form, the CDR3 reads TGTGCCAGCAGTGCCGGGTCTTTTTCCTATGGCTACACCTTC. This gives the protein CASSAGSFSYGYTF.

The chain links TRBV20-1 to TRBJ1-3; a weak D match, TRBD1 (5 bases). Germline V gene data show CDR1 as DFQATT and CDR2 as SNEGSKA (reference sequence). This CDR3 comprises 12 residues. Written as DNA, the CDR3 is TGCAGAGTCGACAGCTCTGGAAACACCATATATTTT. This encodes CRVDSSGNTIYF.

The DNA of the CDR3 is TGTGCCAGCAGCCAAGGGGGACAGTACTATGGCTACACCTTC. Its translation: CASSQGGQYYGYTF. The chain couples TRBV21-1 to TRBJ1-2; TRBD1, the D gene given by the table, was not confirmed from the DNA. TRBV21-1 is described as a pseudogene. CDR3 length: 14 residues.